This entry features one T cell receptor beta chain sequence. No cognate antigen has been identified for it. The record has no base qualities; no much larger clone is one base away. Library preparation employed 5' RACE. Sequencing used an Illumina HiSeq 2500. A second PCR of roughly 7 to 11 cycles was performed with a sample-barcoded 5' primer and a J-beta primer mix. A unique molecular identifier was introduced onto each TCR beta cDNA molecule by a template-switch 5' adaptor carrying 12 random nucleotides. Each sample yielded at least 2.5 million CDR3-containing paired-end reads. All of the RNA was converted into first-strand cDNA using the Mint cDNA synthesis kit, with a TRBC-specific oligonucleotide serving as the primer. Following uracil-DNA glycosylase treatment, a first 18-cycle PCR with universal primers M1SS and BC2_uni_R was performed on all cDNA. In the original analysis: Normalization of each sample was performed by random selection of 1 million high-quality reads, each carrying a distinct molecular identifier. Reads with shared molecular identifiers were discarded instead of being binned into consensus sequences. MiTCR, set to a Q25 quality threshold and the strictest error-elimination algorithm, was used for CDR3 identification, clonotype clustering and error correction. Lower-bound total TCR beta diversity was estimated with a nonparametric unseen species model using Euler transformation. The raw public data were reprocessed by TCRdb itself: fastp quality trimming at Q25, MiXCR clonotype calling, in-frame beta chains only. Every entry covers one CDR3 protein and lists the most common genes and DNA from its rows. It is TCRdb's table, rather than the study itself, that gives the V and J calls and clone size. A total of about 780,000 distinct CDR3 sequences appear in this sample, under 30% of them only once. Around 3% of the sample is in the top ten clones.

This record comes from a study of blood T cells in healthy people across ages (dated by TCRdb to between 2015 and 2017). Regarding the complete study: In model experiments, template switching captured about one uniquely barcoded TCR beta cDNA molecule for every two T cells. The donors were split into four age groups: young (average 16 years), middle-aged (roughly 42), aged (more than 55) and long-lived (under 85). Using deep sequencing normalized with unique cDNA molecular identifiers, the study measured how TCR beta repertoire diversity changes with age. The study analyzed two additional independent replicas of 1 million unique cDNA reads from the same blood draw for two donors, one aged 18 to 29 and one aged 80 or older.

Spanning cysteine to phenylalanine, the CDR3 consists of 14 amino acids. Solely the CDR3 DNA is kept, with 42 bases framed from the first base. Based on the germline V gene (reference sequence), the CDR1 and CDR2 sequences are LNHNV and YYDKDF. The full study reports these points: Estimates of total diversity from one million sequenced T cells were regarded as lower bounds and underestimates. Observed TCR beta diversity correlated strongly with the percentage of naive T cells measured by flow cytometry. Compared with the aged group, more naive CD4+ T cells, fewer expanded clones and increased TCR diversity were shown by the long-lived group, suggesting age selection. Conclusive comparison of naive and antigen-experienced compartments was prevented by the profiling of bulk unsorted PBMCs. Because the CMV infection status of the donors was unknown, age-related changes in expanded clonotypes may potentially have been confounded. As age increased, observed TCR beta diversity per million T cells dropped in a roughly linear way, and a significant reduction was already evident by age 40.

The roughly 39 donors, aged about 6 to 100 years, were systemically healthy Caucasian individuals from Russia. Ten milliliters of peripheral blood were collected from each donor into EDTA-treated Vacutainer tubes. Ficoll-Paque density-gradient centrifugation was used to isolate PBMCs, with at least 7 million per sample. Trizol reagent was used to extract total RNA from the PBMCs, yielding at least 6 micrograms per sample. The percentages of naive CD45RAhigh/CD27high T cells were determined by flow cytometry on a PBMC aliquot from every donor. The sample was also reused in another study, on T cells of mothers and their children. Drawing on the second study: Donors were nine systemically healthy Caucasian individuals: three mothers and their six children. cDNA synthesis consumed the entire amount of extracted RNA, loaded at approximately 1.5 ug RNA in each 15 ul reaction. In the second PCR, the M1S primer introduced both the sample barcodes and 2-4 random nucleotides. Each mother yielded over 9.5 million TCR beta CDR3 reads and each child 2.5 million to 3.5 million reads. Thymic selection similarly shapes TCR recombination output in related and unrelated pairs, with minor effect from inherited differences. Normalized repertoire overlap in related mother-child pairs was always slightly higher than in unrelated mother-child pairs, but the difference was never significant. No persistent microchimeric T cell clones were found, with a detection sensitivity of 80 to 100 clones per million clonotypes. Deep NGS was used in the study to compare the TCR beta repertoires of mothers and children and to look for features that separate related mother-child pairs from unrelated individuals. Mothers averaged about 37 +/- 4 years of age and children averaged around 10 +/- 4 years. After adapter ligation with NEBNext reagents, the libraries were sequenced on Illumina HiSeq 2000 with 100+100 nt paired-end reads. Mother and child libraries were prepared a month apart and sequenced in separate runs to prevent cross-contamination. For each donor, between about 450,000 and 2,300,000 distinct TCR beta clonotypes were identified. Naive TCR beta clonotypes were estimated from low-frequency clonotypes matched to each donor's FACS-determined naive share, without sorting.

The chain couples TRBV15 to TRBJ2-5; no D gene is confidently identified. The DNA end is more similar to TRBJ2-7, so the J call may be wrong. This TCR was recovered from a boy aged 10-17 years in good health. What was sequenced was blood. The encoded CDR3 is CATSRDPGIYEQYF. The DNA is TGTGCCACCAGCAGAGATCCCGGCATCTACGAGCAGTACTTC.